Listed here are 18 T cell receptor beta chains from one sample, sequenced in a study of blood T cell repertoires in COVID-19. Clones were sequenced by immunoSEQ multiplex PCR, and TCRdb holds only the in-frame ones, with some missing. The data show around 50,000 clones, roughly 88% seen once. Sample: peripheral blood. The receptors here all came from an elderly woman with acute or convalescent COVID-19.

The V and J genes are TRBV30 and TRBJ1-5, with D hard to call. This CDR3 has 16 residues. Germline V lookup: CDR1 GTSNPN, CDR2 SVGIG (reference sequence). V shed 2 bases and J shed 5 bases, with 19 bases lying between them. Here the CDR3 DNA reads TGTGCCTGGAGTTTCGCCGGGAGTCGATCGTATCAGCCCCAGCATTTT. Its protein product is CAWSFAGSRSYQPQHF.

The chain links TRBV10-2 to TRBJ1-5; D might be TRBD1 (5 bases). V dropped 6 bases and J dropped 1 base, with 13 bases sitting between them. Germline V lookup: CDR1 WSHSY, CDR2 SAAADI. The CDR3 has 15 amino acids. CDR3 region: CASSPWGGSNQPQHF. DNA of the CDR3: TGCGCCAGCAGCCCCTGGGGGGGAAGCAATCAGCCCCAGCATTTT.

The J gene is TRBJ1-4, the V gene TRBV7-9, with D maybe TRBD1 (6 bases). With 5 bases removed from V and 3 bases from J, the gap between germline ends came to 13 bases. This CDR3 spans 15 amino acids. Per germline, CDR1 SEHNR and CDR2 FQNEAQ (reference sequence). The CDR3 region is CASSLQGAPNEKLFF. The CDR3 nucleotides read TGTGCCAGCAGCCTACAGGGTGCTCCTAATGAAAAACTGTTTTTT.

V is TRBV12-5 and J is TRBJ2-7, with a weak D call TRBD2 (5 bases). V lost 6 bases and J 6 bases, leaving 12 bases between the germline ends. The CDR3 totals 12 residues. Germline values: CDR1 LGHNT, CDR2 FRNRAP. In DNA, the CDR3 is TGTGCTAGTGGCCTTCCGGGGATCGAGCAGTACTTC. Translating gives CASGLPGIEQYF.

The chain employs TRBV2 and TRBJ1-5; D is unresolved. The CDR3 extends over 11 amino acids. The germline V gene encodes CDR1 SNHLY and CDR2 FYNNEI. Trimming shortened V by 7 bases and J by 5 bases, and 6 bases separated the two germline ends. CDR3 residues: CASIVDQPQHF. The CDR3 DNA follows: TGTGCCAGCATCGTCGATCAGCCCCAGCATTTT.

This clone was counted a few times. J is TRBJ2-7 and V is TRBV28; 8 nucleotides agree with TRBD1. CDR1 MDHEN and CDR2 SYDVKM come from the germline V gene. Trimming at V came to 6 bases and at J to 0 bases, leaving 7 bases not matched to a gene. This CDR3 is 15 amino acids long. CDR3 sequence: CASSEGTGDSYEQYF. CDR3 coding DNA: TGTGCCAGCAGCGAAGGGACAGGAGACTCCTACGAGCAGTACTTC.

This clone has just one count. The genes are TRBV7-3 and TRBJ2-3; TRBD2 matches at 7 bases. V trimming: 9 bases; J trimming: 2 bases; junction bases outside the gene matches: 8. The CDR3 totals 14 residues. Looked up from germline, CDR1 is SGHTA and CDR2 is FQGTGA. In DNA form, the CDR3 reads TGTGCCAGTAACCCGGGACTAACCACAGATACGCAGTATTTT. Amino acid sequence: CASNPGLTTDTQYF.

CDR3 residues: CASSSPTGVNTGELFF. The CDR3, as DNA: TGCGCCAGCAGCTCCCCGACAGGAGTGAACACCGGGGAGCTGTTTTTT. V and J are TRBV5-1 and TRBJ2-2; TRBD1 might be the D (6 bases). This CDR3 has 16 residues. Per germline, CDR1 SGHRS and CDR2 YFSETQ. The V end lost 3 bases, the J end lost 1 base, and 13 bases lay between the germline ends. Looking up the rest from reference TRBV5-1 and TRBJ2-2 gives the full variable domain: KAGVTQTPRYLIKTRGQQVTLSCSPISGHRSVSWYQQTPGQGLQFLFEYFSETQRNKGNFPGRFSGRQFSNSRSEMNVSTLELGDSALYLCASSSPTGVNTGELFFGEGSRLTVL.

The CDR3 protein is CASSQVPGVSNQPQHF. The DNA of the CDR3 is TGCGCCAGCAGCCAAGTACCCGGGGTTAGCAATCAGCCCCAGCATTTT. V is TRBV4-1 and J is TRBJ1-5; D is uncertain. Deletions cut 1 base from V and 0 bases from J, with 10 bases between. The CDR3 contains 16 residues. Germline CDR1 MGHRA, CDR2 YSYEKL.

This clone appeared a single time. The chain couples TRBV11-2 to TRBJ2-7; TRBD1 aligns across 9 bases. The length of the CDR3 is 16 residues. J was trimmed by 4 bases and V by 2 bases; bases with no gene match: 9. Germline V gene data show CDR1 as SGHAT and CDR2 as FQNNGV. The CDR3: CASSLTLRDRVYEQYF. CDR3 in DNA: TGTGCCAGCAGCTTAACTTTGCGGGACAGGGTATACGAGCAGTACTTC.

A remark on this clone: A read error may produce the germline difference seen at one junction end. The chain carries TRBV7-7 and TRBJ2-1; D not resolved. The CDR3 runs 15 residues. CDR1 is SSHAT, CDR2 FNYEAQ, per germline (reference sequence). The CDR3 DNA sequence: TGTGCTAGCAGCCCGCAACCCCTGGCCATTGCTGAGCAGTTCTTC. Protein: CASSPQPLAIAEQFF.

The V call is TRBV4-1, the J call TRBJ2-5, with 16 positions matching TRBD2. This CDR3 comprises 14 residues. The junction had 1 base not matched to a gene; V was cut back by 3 bases and J by 9 bases. Per germline, CDR1 MGHRA and CDR2 YSYEKL. DNA for the CDR3: TGCGCCAGCAGCCAGGGACTAGCGGGAGGGGCCCAGTACTTC. It yields the protein CASSQGLAGGAQYF.

V is TRBV28 and J is TRBJ1-5, with 7 positions matching TRBD1. Trimming removed 3 bases from V and 2 bases from J; junction bases left unmatched: 1. Germline values: CDR1 MDHEN, CDR2 SYDVKM. The CDR3 runs 14 residues. CDR3 in DNA: TGTGCCAGCAGTTTTACAGGGGGCAATCAGCCCCAGCATTTT. It codes for CASSFTGGNQPQHF.

The V call is TRBV7-9, the J call TRBJ2-3; D perhaps matches TRBD1 (5 bases). The CDR3 is 14 residues long. With 5 bases removed from V and 0 bases from J, the gap between germline ends came to 9 bases. Germline values: CDR1 SEHNR, CDR2 FQNEAQ (reference sequence). The DNA for the CDR3 is TGTGCCAGCAGCCTAAGGGGTAGCACAGATACGCAGTATTTT. Translated: CASSLRGSTDTQYF.

This clone was seen a handful of times. This CDR3 is also generated by other DNA sequences in the sample. The rearrangement joins TRBV4-1 to TRBJ1-2; 11 positions agree with TRBD1. The germline gives CDR1 MGHRA, CDR2 YSYEKL. The length of the CDR3 is 14 residues. V was clipped by 0 bases and J by 8 bases; unmatched bases: 2. The CDR3 protein is CASSQEDRGPGYTF. The CDR3 region has the DNA TGCGCCAGCAGCCAAGAGGACAGGGGGCCCGGCTACACCTTC.

This rearrangement joins TRBV27 to TRBJ2-1; 9 nucleotides agree with TRBD1. Trimming at V came to 4 bases and at J to 9 bases, leaving 10 bases not matched to a gene. The CDR3 sequence is 15 residues long. The germline CDR1 and CDR2 sequences are MNHEY and SMNVEV (reference sequence). The CDR3 DNA is TGTGCCAGCAGTTATTCCGGGACAGGGTATGGTGAGCAGTTCTTC. This sequence encodes CASSYSGTGYGEQFF.

This chain uses TRBV19 with TRBJ1-6; the D gene is possibly TRBD1 (6 bases). CDR3 size: 17 residues. CDR1 is LNHDA, CDR2 SQIVND, per germline (reference sequence). The ends were cut back, 4 bases at V and 6 bases at J, with 19 bases in the middle. The CDR3 DNA sequence: TGTGCCAGTAGTACGACTCGTCCTCGGACAGCTAATTCACCCCTCCACTTT. The encoded protein is CASSTTRPRTANSPLHF.

This chain uses TRBV6-5 with TRBJ1-5; the D is unclear. Trimming took off 0 bases at V and 4 bases at J, with 10 bases between the two ends. This CDR3 region has 15 residues. Germline V lookup: CDR1 MNHEY, CDR2 SVGAGI. The CDR3 loop reads CASSYSHRVNQPQHF. The CDR3 DNA is TGTGCCAGCAGTTACTCCCACCGGGTAAATCAGCCCCAGCATTTT.